This T cell receptor beta chain was found in a study of cytomegalovirus exposure and HLA in healthy donors. Findings of the study overall: According to an earlier analysis, most TCR beta V segments yielded productive rearrangements about 87% or about 30% of the time. The later analysis indicated that the majority of CMV-associated TCR beta chains appeared HLA-restricted.

This CDR3 is 16 amino acids long. With V trimmed by 5 bases and J by 3 bases, 7 bases remained unmatched. In germline, CDR1 is LNHNV, CDR2 YYDKDF (reference sequence). It was with 60 Vbeta and 13 Jbeta primers that the PCR ran. Sequenced by immunoSEQ multiplex PCR; TCRdb stores in-frame clones only, minus some. The table lists about 89,000 clones, about 74% of them singletons. Notes on this clone: Its specificity is not known.

The sequenced sample was PBMCs. The TCR originated in a man aged 25-45 years in good health and CMV-seronegative. The rearrangement links TRBV15 to TRBJ2-2, with 9 bases identical to TRBD1. CDR3 DNA sequence: TGTGCCACCAGCCAGGACAGGGGAAGGTACACCGGGGAGCTGTTTTTT. It is translated as CATSQDRGRYTGELFF.